Listed below are T cell receptor beta chains from one sample, sequenced in a study of T cell repertoires in cytomegalovirus infection. MiXCR, applied by TCRdb to the reads, yields one record per CDR3 protein. The table has 170,000 or so distinct CDR3 sequences, around 14% seen once. The sequencing sample was made of PBMCs. Every receptor here comes from a human donor in good health (CMV status not recorded). Some clones in this sample may be carry-over from other donors' samples. Both conserved end residues are part of each CDR3. The D gene is left open where the match is weak. Size tells how often a clone was seen (once, few, many) or the class of an expanded clone, and some rows leave it out.

d_call	cdr3_length	j_call	v_call	clone_size	cdr3_aa	cdr3_nt
TRBD2	15	TRBJ2-7	TRBV6-2/TRBV6-3	NA	CASSYFGRGSDEQYF	TGTGCCAGCAGTTACTTCGGGAGGGGAAGCGACGAGCAGTACTTC
NA	12	TRBJ2-7	TRBV7-2	many	CASSQRSYEQYF	TGTGCCAGCAGCCAGAGGTCCTACGAGCAGTACTTC
NA	14	TRBJ2-2	TRBV12-5	few	CASGPTRGRGELFF	TGTGCTAGTGGTCCTACCCGGGGACGCGGGGAGCTGTTTTTT
TRBD2	19	TRBJ2-2	TRBV6-2/TRBV6-3	few	CASSYQLAGGLPGTGELFF	TGTGCCAGCAGTTACCAGCTAGCGGGAGGACTACCGGGCACCGGGGAGCTGTTTTTT
NA	16	TRBJ2-1	TRBV7-2	many	CASSLAPWRSYNEQFF	TGTGCCAGCAGCTTAGCCCCCTGGCGGTCCTACAATGAGCAGTTCTTC
NA	13	TRBJ2-2	TRBV29-1	NA	CSVLRGNTGELFF	TGCAGCGTCCTACGAGGGAACACCGGGGAGCTGTTTTTT
NA	12	TRBJ2-7	TRBV7-8	many	CASSSPPGEQYF	TGTGCCAGCAGCTCCCCGCCGGGGGAGCAGTACTTC
NA	16	TRBJ2-7	TRBV7-9	few	CASSFPTGLRGYEQYF	TGTGCCAGCAGCTTCCCTACAGGGTTGAGGGGCTACGAGCAGTACTTC
TRBD2	20	TRBJ2-1	TRBV6-2/TRBV6-3	few	CASSYSSRLAGFRPYNEQFF	TGTGCCAGCAGTTACTCGTCCCGACTAGCGGGATTTAGGCCCTACAATGAGCAGTTCTTC
NA	15	TRBJ2-2	TRBV5-5	NA	CASSLQGPNTGELFF	TGTGCCAGCAGCTTACAGGGTCCGAACACCGGGGAGCTGTTTTTT
TRBD1	15	TRBJ1-5	TRBV19	few	CASSITGQGHQPQHF	TGTGCCAGTAGTATTACCGGACAGGGGCATCAGCCCCAGCATTTT
NA	12	TRBJ1-6	TRBV20-1	few	CSARDWDSPLHF	TGCAGTGCTAGAGATTGGGATTCACCCCTCCACTTT
NA	13	TRBJ2-7	TRBV12-3/TRBV12-4	NA	CASGSAGRYEQYF	TGTGCCAGCGGCTCGGCGGGGCGATACGAGCAGTACTTC
NA	14	TRBJ2-1	TRBV27	many	CASGGGGSYNEQFF	TGTGCCAGCGGTGGGGGTGGCTCCTACAATGAGCAGTTCTTC
NA	15	TRBJ2-7	TRBV7-9	few	CASSLVGGVTPEQYF	TGTGCCAGCAGCTTAGTGGGCGGGGTGACCCCCGAGCAGTACTTC
NA	16	TRBJ2-5	TRBV7-8	many	CASSLGRGVGQETQYF	TGTGCCAGCAGCTTAGGCAGGGGAGTAGGGCAAGAGACCCAGTACTTC
NA	13	TRBJ1-1	TRBV19	many	CASSISTDTEAFF	TGTGCCAGTAGTATCTCGACGGACACTGAAGCTTTCTTT
NA	13	TRBJ2-7	TRBV4-2	many	CASSQKVTYEQYF	TGTGCCAGCAGCCAGAAGGTTACCTACGAGCAGTACTTC
NA	14	TRBJ1-6	TRBV27	few	CASSGPTTNSPLHF	TGTGCCAGCAGTGGCCCCACGACAAATTCACCCCTCCACTTT
TRBD1	15	TRBJ2-3	TRBV10-3	many	CAIRGQGDPTDTQYF	TGTGCCATCAGGGGACAGGGGGACCCCACAGATACGCAGTATTTT
NA	14	TRBJ1-6	TRBV7-2	many	CASSLVGANSPLHF	TGTGCCAGCAGCTTGGTGGGGGCGAATTCACCCCTCCACTTT
TRBD2	12	TRBJ2-7	TRBV28	NA	CASAGGSYEQYF	TGTGCCAGTGCGGGAGGTTCCTACGAGCAGTACTTC
TRBD1	13	TRBJ2-4	TRBV2	few	CAAGGTGKNIQYF	TGTGCAGCCGGGGGGACAGGGAAAAACATTCAGTACTTC
TRBD2	16	TRBJ2-2	TRBV28	many	CASRPALAGEIGELFF	TGTGCCAGCAGGCCAGCACTAGCGGGAGAAATCGGGGAGCTGTTTTTT
NA	13	TRBJ2-4	TRBV7-2	many	CASSLAMAPIQYF	TGTGCCAGCAGCTTAGCTATGGCTCCCATTCAGTACTTC
NA	16	TRBJ2-3	TRBV28	many	CASSPGGRNLGDTQYF	TGTGCCAGCAGTCCCGGGGGGCGGAATCTTGGGGATACGCAGTATTTT
NA	17	TRBJ1-4	TRBV7-9	many	CASSLGGRGKANEKLFF	TGTGCCAGCAGCTTAGGAGGGCGGGGGAAGGCTAATGAAAAACTGTTTTTT
NA	14	TRBJ1-1	TRBV7-2	many	CASSLAAGNTEAFF	TGTGCCAGCAGCTTAGCCGCAGGGAACACTGAAGCTTTCTTT
TRBD2	16	TRBJ2-7	TRBV11-2	many	CASSLVTGTSSYEQYF	TGTGCCAGCAGCTTAGTGACCGGGACTAGCAGCTACGAGCAGTACTTC
TRBD2	17	TRBJ2-3	TRBV27	many	CASTSDSGARGTDTQYF	TGTGCCAGCACCTCGGATAGCGGGGCACGTGGGACAGATACGCAGTATTTT
NA	16	TRBJ1-2	TRBV27	few	CASSLSAAGRDYGYTF	TGTGCCAGCAGTTTATCGGCGGCAGGGAGGGACTATGGCTACACCTTC
TRBD1	14	TRBJ2-1	TRBV29-1	few	CSVLIQGGYNEQFF	TGCAGCGTCCTCATACAGGGGGGCTACAATGAGCAGTTCTTC
NA	16	TRBJ2-1	TRBV20-1	NA	CSAREPGTSIYNEQFF	TGCAGTGCTAGAGAACCCGGGACAAGTATCTACAATGAGCAGTTCTTC
NA	16	TRBJ2-1	TRBV9	NA	CASSATWTGPDNEQFF	TGTGCCAGCAGCGCAACATGGACGGGGCCCGACAATGAGCAGTTCTTC
TRBD2	14	TRBJ2-2	TRBV20-1	NA	CSALTSAGTGELFF	TGCAGTGCTCTGACTAGCGCGGGAACAGGGGAGCTGTTTTTT
NA	14	TRBJ2-3	TRBV12-3/TRBV12-4	many	CASSLGYSTDTQYF	TGTGCCAGCAGTTTAGGGTATAGCACAGATACGCAGTATTTT
NA	13	TRBJ2-7	TRBV30	few	CAWGRDLTYEQYF	TGTGCCTGGGGAAGGGACTTAACCTACGAGCAGTACTTC
NA	15	TRBJ2-5	TRBV7-2	many	CASNYQRGAGETQYF	TGTGCCAGCAACTACCAGAGGGGGGCAGGGGAGACCCAGTACTTC
NA	15	TRBJ2-2	TRBV20-1	many	CSAREGGARTGELFF	TGCAGTGCTAGAGAAGGGGGAGCTCGCACCGGGGAGCTGTTTTTT
TRBD1	14	TRBJ2-5	TRBV10-1	NA	CASSETGGQETQYF	TGCGCCAGCAGTGAGACAGGGGGACAAGAGACCCAGTACTTC
TRBD1	17	TRBJ2-7	TRBV19	few	CASKGFYPDRGSYEQYF	TGTGCCAGTAAGGGTTTTTACCCGGACAGGGGATCCTACGAGCAGTACTTC
TRBD1	12	TRBJ1-1	TRBV6-1	many	CATRGEWDEAFF	TGTGCCACCAGGGGGGAATGGGATGAAGCTTTCTTT
NA	15	TRBJ1-1	TRBV29-1	few	CSVATLGSENTEAFF	TGCAGCGTCGCGACGCTGGGCAGCGAGAACACTGAAGCTTTCTTT
TRBD2	17	TRBJ2-1	TRBV25-1	NA	CASSDPTRGGLYNEQFF	TGTGCCAGCAGTGATCCAACGCGGGGGGGCCTTTACAATGAGCAGTTCTTC
TRBD2	16	TRBJ2-3	TRBV7-2	many	CASRPNLAGHTDTQYF	TGTGCCAGCAGGCCAAACCTAGCGGGACACACAGATACGCAGTATTTT
NA	16	TRBJ1-6	TRBV27	NA	CASIWGLSLYNSPLHF	TGTGCCAGCATTTGGGGGTTGAGTCTGTATAATTCACCCCTCCACTTT
NA	15	TRBJ1-1	TRBV12-3/TRBV12-4	NA	CASSRGQTMNTEAFF	TGTGCCAGCAGCCGTGGACAGACCATGAACACTGAAGCTTTCTTT
NA	16	TRBJ1-2	TRBV18	NA	CASSPAGTGEGPGYTF	TGTGCCAGCTCACCAGCGGGAACGGGAGAAGGGCCCGGCTACACCTTC
NA	17	TRBJ1-6	TRBV11-2	many	CASSLAGDSSYNSPLHF	TGTGCCAGCAGCTTGGCAGGAGACAGCTCCTATAATTCACCCCTCCACTTT
NA	15	TRBJ1-1	TRBV5-4	few	CASSAIGTWSTEAFF	TGTGCCAGCAGCGCGATCGGGACATGGTCGACTGAAGCTTTCTTT
NA	15	TRBJ2-1	TRBV4-1	many	CASSPERDDTNEQFF	TGCGCCAGCAGCCCGGAGAGGGACGACACTAATGAGCAGTTCTTC
TRBD2	13	TRBJ2-1	TRBV7-2	many	CASSWTSYNEQFF	TGTGCCAGCAGCTGGACTAGCTACAATGAGCAGTTCTTC
TRBD2	16	TRBJ2-5	TRBV7-8	many	CASSLMASGGQETQYF	TGTGCCAGCAGCTTGATGGCTAGCGGGGGACAAGAGACCCAGTACTTC
NA	13	TRBJ2-7	TRBV6-2/TRBV6-3	NA	CASSPAWGREQYF	TGTGCCAGCAGTCCCGCCTGGGGAAGGGAGCAGTACTTC
NA	14	TRBJ2-7	TRBV7-8	many	CASSERGYSYEQYF	TGTGCCAGCAGCGAAAGGGGATACTCCTACGAGCAGTACTTC
NA	13	TRBJ1-4	TRBV20-1	NA	CSATGRPNEKLFF	TGCAGTGCCACGGGCCGACCTAATGAAAAACTGTTTTTT
NA	13	TRBJ1-4	TRBV29-1	NA	CSVGGGPNEKLFF	TGCAGCGTTGGGGGGGGCCCTAATGAAAAACTGTTTTTT
TRBD1	16	TRBJ2-3	TRBV5-1	NA	CASSLGQGGRTDTQYF	TGCGCCAGCAGCCTGGGACAGGGAGGGCGCACAGATACGCAGTATTTT
TRBD2	16	TRBJ2-2	TRBV12-3/TRBV12-4	few	CASSLSGGAEVGELFF	TGTGCCAGCAGTTTAAGCGGGGGGGCCGAAGTCGGGGAGCTGTTTTTT